Listed below are T cell receptor beta chains from one sample, sequenced in a study of blood T cell repertoires in COVID-19. The method was immunoSEQ multiplex PCR; TCRdb's version includes in-frame clones alone and lacks a portion of them. Of 150,000 to 200,000 clones listed, 70% to 80% were seen once; the top ten hold 7.5% to 8.5%. Sequencing was performed on peripheral blood. The origin of the receptors is a woman in her sixties or seventies with COVID-19, enrolled during active disease. The CDR3 runs from the conserved cysteine through the conserved F or W. Fields, in order: D gene, V gene, clone size, J gene, CDR3 DNA, CDR3 protein. A D gene is named only where the DNA matches it firmly. Some rows have no size entry. The others give once, few or many, or a class for an expanded clone.

d_call: -
v_call: TRBV7-2
clone_size: -
j_call: TRBJ2-2
cdr3_nt: TGTGCCAGCAGCTTAGCGGGGCGGGAATCTCCGGAGCTGTTTTTT
cdr3_aa: CASSLAGRESPELFF

d_call: TRBD2
v_call: TRBV5-4
clone_size: -
j_call: TRBJ2-2
cdr3_nt: TGTGCCAGCAGCCCCGGGAGGGTGGGGACCGGGGAGCTGTTTTTT
cdr3_aa: CASSPGRVGTGELFF

d_call: TRBD1
v_call: TRBV7-9
clone_size: -
j_call: TRBJ2-2
cdr3_nt: TGTGCCAGCAGCGTGGACAGGGGCGGCGGGGAGCTGTTTTTT
cdr3_aa: CASSVDRGGGELFF

d_call: TRBD2
v_call: TRBV7-2
clone_size: -
j_call: TRBJ2-1
cdr3_nt: TGTGCCAGCAGCCCTCGACTAGCGGGAGGTGCTATCAATGAGCAGTTCTTC
cdr3_aa: CASSPRLAGGAINEQFF

d_call: TRBD1
v_call: TRBV9
clone_size: -
j_call: TRBJ1-4
cdr3_nt: TGTGCCAGCAGCAGTGGGACAGGGGGCGAAGGGAAACTGTTTTTT
cdr3_aa: CASSSGTGGEGKLFF

d_call: TRBD2
v_call: TRBV7-8
clone_size: -
j_call: TRBJ2-3
cdr3_nt: TGTGCCAGCAGCCTTTGGACTAGCGGGGGAAACACAGATACGCAGTATTTT
cdr3_aa: CASSLWTSGGNTDTQYF

d_call: -
v_call: TRBV27
clone_size: -
j_call: TRBJ1-2
cdr3_nt: TGTGCCAGCAGTCTCTACCGGGGGGGCGACTATGGCTACACCTTC
cdr3_aa: CASSLYRGGDYGYTF

d_call: -
v_call: TRBV19
clone_size: -
j_call: TRBJ2-5
cdr3_nt: TGTGCCAGTAGTTTGGTCCTGCAGGAGACCCAGTACTTC
cdr3_aa: CASSLVLQETQYF

d_call: TRBD2
v_call: TRBV7-3
clone_size: -
j_call: TRBJ2-1
cdr3_nt: TGTGCCAGCAGCTTAAGGCTAGCGGGGAGGAATGAGCAGTTCTTC
cdr3_aa: CASSLRLAGRNEQFF

d_call: -
v_call: TRBV5-1
clone_size: -
j_call: TRBJ1-3
cdr3_nt: TGCGCCAGCAGCTTGGAAGGGGCGCTGGGAAACACCATATATTTT
cdr3_aa: CASSLEGALGNTIYF

d_call: TRBD1
v_call: TRBV7-9
clone_size: -
j_call: TRBJ1-6
cdr3_nt: TGTGCCAGCAGCTCAGGACAGGGGAGCTCACCCCTCCACTTT
cdr3_aa: CASSSGQGSSPLHF

d_call: -
v_call: TRBV19
clone_size: -
j_call: TRBJ1-4
cdr3_nt: TGTGCCAGTAGCCTCTTTCGCGGGCAGGAAAAACTGTTTTTT
cdr3_aa: CASSLFRGQEKLFF

d_call: -
v_call: TRBV7-2
clone_size: -
j_call: TRBJ2-7
cdr3_nt: TGTGCCAGCAGCTTGGTCAGGGCTGGCTACGAGCAGTACTTC
cdr3_aa: CASSLVRAGYEQYF

d_call: TRBD1
v_call: TRBV5-1
clone_size: -
j_call: TRBJ2-3
cdr3_nt: TGCGCCAGCAGCCCCACAACAGGGGGCGGTGTAAATACGCAGTATTTT
cdr3_aa: CASSPTTGGGVNTQYF

d_call: -
v_call: TRBV30
clone_size: -
j_call: TRBJ1-5
cdr3_nt: TGTGCCTGGAGTTTATGGCGGGGCATTGGCAATCAGCCCCAGCATTTT
cdr3_aa: CAWSLWRGIGNQPQHF

d_call: TRBD1
v_call: TRBV5-6
clone_size: -
j_call: TRBJ1-4
cdr3_nt: TGTGCCAGCAGCCCTAATCCGGGACAGGGGAAAAAACTGTTTTTT
cdr3_aa: CASSPNPGQGKKLFF

d_call: -
v_call: TRBV5-6
clone_size: once
j_call: TRBJ1-2
cdr3_nt: TGTGCCAGCAGCTTGTCGGTTTTTGGCTACACCTTC
cdr3_aa: CASSLSVFGYTF

d_call: TRBD1
v_call: TRBV7-6
clone_size: -
j_call: TRBJ1-2
cdr3_nt: TGTGCCAGCAGCCCGGGGTGGGGGACAGTTAGTGACTATGGCTACACCTTC
cdr3_aa: CASSPGWGTVSDYGYTF

d_call: TRBD2
v_call: TRBV18
clone_size: -
j_call: TRBJ2-2
cdr3_nt: TGTGCCAGCGCTCGCTTCGGACTAGCGGGACGGAACACCGGGGAGCTGTTTTTT
cdr3_aa: CASARFGLAGRNTGELFF

d_call: TRBD1
v_call: TRBV5-1
clone_size: -
j_call: TRBJ1-2
cdr3_nt: TGCGCCAGCAGCTGGGACAGGGGGAACTATGGCTACACCTTC
cdr3_aa: CASSWDRGNYGYTF

d_call: TRBD2
v_call: TRBV5-1
clone_size: -
j_call: TRBJ2-5
cdr3_nt: TGCGCCAGCAGCTTGGACAGCGGGGTGGCGACCCAGTACTTC
cdr3_aa: CASSLDSGVATQYF

d_call: -
v_call: TRBV24-1
clone_size: -
j_call: TRBJ1-1
cdr3_nt: TGTGCCACCAAATGGACACGGTGGTACTCTGAAGCTTTCTTT
cdr3_aa: CATKWTRWYSEAFF

d_call: -
v_call: TRBV6-2/TRBV6-3
clone_size: -
j_call: TRBJ2-7
cdr3_nt: TGTGCCAGCAGCGATCAGACAGTTTACTCCTACGAGCAGTACTTC
cdr3_aa: CASSDQTVYSYEQYF

d_call: TRBD2
v_call: TRBV27
clone_size: -
j_call: TRBJ2-1
cdr3_nt: TGTGCCAGCAGTTTATCGATCTCTAGCGGTCGTTCTGATGAGCAGTTCTTC
cdr3_aa: CASSLSISSGRSDEQFF

d_call: -
v_call: TRBV6-6
clone_size: -
j_call: TRBJ2-3
cdr3_nt: TGTGCCAGCAGTTACCCACCGAGGGGGAGCACAGATACGCAGTATTTT
cdr3_aa: CASSYPPRGSTDTQYF

d_call: TRBD2
v_call: TRBV7-3
clone_size: -
j_call: TRBJ2-5
cdr3_nt: TGTGCCAGCAGCCCTTCGAACTGGGGAGGGGAAGAGACCCAGTACTTC
cdr3_aa: CASSPSNWGGEETQYF

d_call: TRBD1
v_call: TRBV3-1/TRBV3-2
clone_size: -
j_call: TRBJ1-4
cdr3_nt: TGTGCCAGCGCCCCCAGGGGGGCTCGGAAAAAACTGTTTTTT
cdr3_aa: CASAPRGARKKLFF

d_call: TRBD2
v_call: TRBV9
clone_size: -
j_call: TRBJ2-4
cdr3_nt: TGTGCCAGCAGCCTCAGCGGGGGGAGCAAAAACATTCAGTACTTC
cdr3_aa: CASSLSGGSKNIQYF

d_call: TRBD1
v_call: TRBV2
clone_size: many
j_call: TRBJ1-2
cdr3_nt: TGTGCCAGCAGCGGACAGGGGAACTATGGCTACACCTTC
cdr3_aa: CASSGQGNYGYTF

d_call: TRBD2
v_call: TRBV29-1
clone_size: -
j_call: TRBJ2-7
cdr3_nt: TGCAGCGTTGAAGCCCCCGGGAGGCTCCACGAGCAGTACTTC
cdr3_aa: CSVEAPGRLHEQYF

d_call: TRBD2
v_call: TRBV19
clone_size: -
j_call: TRBJ2-3
cdr3_nt: TGTGCCAGTAGTATTTCCAGCGGGAGGGCCTCGGATACGCAGTATTTT
cdr3_aa: CASSISSGRASDTQYF

d_call: -
v_call: TRBV5-1
clone_size: few
j_call: TRBJ2-3
cdr3_nt: TGCGCCAGCAGCTTGGTGATGGCAGGGAGCACAGATACGCAGTATTTT
cdr3_aa: CASSLVMAGSTDTQYF

d_call: -
v_call: TRBV13
clone_size: few
j_call: TRBJ1-6
cdr3_nt: TGTGCCAGCAGCCGCACAGGGCGTAATTCACCCCTCCACTTT
cdr3_aa: CASSRTGRNSPLHF

d_call: TRBD1
v_call: TRBV24-1
clone_size: -
j_call: TRBJ1-5
cdr3_nt: TGTGCCACCAGTGACCGAACAGGGGGCGAGACCCAGCATTTT
cdr3_aa: CATSDRTGGETQHF

d_call: TRBD2
v_call: TRBV29-1
clone_size: -
j_call: TRBJ2-3
cdr3_nt: TGCAGCGTTGATCTGGCTAGCGGACTCACAGATACGCAGTATTTT
cdr3_aa: CSVDLASGLTDTQYF

d_call: -
v_call: TRBV5-5
clone_size: -
j_call: TRBJ2-7
cdr3_nt: TGTGCCAGCAGCTTGTTGGAGGGTTGGGAGCAGTACTTC
cdr3_aa: CASSLLEGWEQYF

d_call: TRBD2
v_call: TRBV4-1
clone_size: few
j_call: TRBJ2-7
cdr3_nt: TGCGCCAGCAGCCTAAGACTAGCGGGAGACTACGAGCAGTACTTC
cdr3_aa: CASSLRLAGDYEQYF

d_call: TRBD1
v_call: TRBV6-5
clone_size: -
j_call: TRBJ1-1
cdr3_nt: TGTGCCAGCAGTTACTCGACAGGGCTGAACACTGAAGCTTTCTTT
cdr3_aa: CASSYSTGLNTEAFF

d_call: -
v_call: TRBV19
clone_size: few
j_call: TRBJ1-5
cdr3_nt: TGTGCCAGTAGTATTGGGGGGGGCAGGAATCAGCCCCAGCATTTT
cdr3_aa: CASSIGGGRNQPQHF

d_call: -
v_call: TRBV28
clone_size: once
j_call: TRBJ1-3
cdr3_nt: TGTGCCAGCAGTTTACGACAGAGCTCTGGAAACACCATATATTTT
cdr3_aa: CASSLRQSSGNTIYF

d_call: TRBD1
v_call: TRBV18
clone_size: -
j_call: TRBJ1-4
cdr3_nt: TGTGCCAGCTCGGCTATAGGGGACAGGGGCGAAAAACTGTTTTTT
cdr3_aa: CASSAIGDRGEKLFF

d_call: TRBD1
v_call: TRBV6-1
clone_size: -
j_call: TRBJ1-4
cdr3_nt: TGTGCCAGCAGTGACCAGCGGACAGGGTTTTATGAAAAACTGTTTTTT
cdr3_aa: CASSDQRTGFYEKLFF

d_call: TRBD1
v_call: TRBV15
clone_size: -
j_call: TRBJ1-5
cdr3_nt: TGTGCCACCAGCAGAGGTGACAGGGTAAGCAATCAGCCCCAGCATTTT
cdr3_aa: CATSRGDRVSNQPQHF

d_call: -
v_call: TRBV28
clone_size: once
j_call: TRBJ1-1
cdr3_nt: TGTGCCAGCAGTTCCTACAGGGTTTTACGCACTGAAGCTTTCTTT
cdr3_aa: CASSSYRVLRTEAFF

d_call: TRBD2
v_call: TRBV28
clone_size: -
j_call: TRBJ2-2
cdr3_nt: TGTGCCAGCAGCCCCTCGGGCGCGGGAGGTCCCGGGGAGCTGTTTTTT
cdr3_aa: CASSPSGAGGPGELFF

d_call: TRBD1
v_call: TRBV7-2
clone_size: -
j_call: TRBJ2-7
cdr3_nt: TGTGCCAGCAGCCCACTCCCGCAGGGGGCCTCCTACGAGCAGTACTTC
cdr3_aa: CASSPLPQGASYEQYF

d_call: -
v_call: TRBV7-9
clone_size: few
j_call: TRBJ1-1
cdr3_nt: TGTGCCAGCAGCCAAGACCGGGAGGAAGCTTTCTTT
cdr3_aa: CASSQDREEAFF

d_call: -
v_call: TRBV27
clone_size: -
j_call: TRBJ2-5
cdr3_nt: TGTGCCAGCAGTTTCCTAGAGACCCAGTACTTC
cdr3_aa: CASSFLETQYF

d_call: -
v_call: TRBV29-1
clone_size: -
j_call: TRBJ2-5
cdr3_nt: TGCAGCGTTGTGAAGGAGGCGGAGACCCAGTACTTC
cdr3_aa: CSVVKEAETQYF

d_call: TRBD1
v_call: TRBV6-5
clone_size: -
j_call: TRBJ2-5
cdr3_nt: TGTGCCAGCAGTTACCGAGGGGGCGGAGGAGAGACCCAGTACTTC
cdr3_aa: CASSYRGGGGETQYF

d_call: TRBD1
v_call: TRBV7-8
clone_size: few
j_call: TRBJ2-4
cdr3_nt: TGTGCCAGCAGCGCGCACTCCGGGACAGCGGCCAAAAACATTCAGTACTTC
cdr3_aa: CASSAHSGTAAKNIQYF

d_call: TRBD2
v_call: TRBV5-1
clone_size: -
j_call: TRBJ2-3
cdr3_nt: TGCGCCAGCAGCGCCCTGACTAGCGGGGCCACAGATACGCAGTATTTT
cdr3_aa: CASSALTSGATDTQYF

d_call: TRBD1
v_call: TRBV6-6
clone_size: -
j_call: TRBJ1-6
cdr3_nt: TGTGCCACCGTACAGGGGCGGGATTCACCCCTCCACTTT
cdr3_aa: CATVQGRDSPLHF

d_call: TRBD1
v_call: TRBV2
clone_size: few
j_call: TRBJ1-1
cdr3_nt: TGTGCCAGCACCCCAGGGACAGGGGCTGGGAACACTGAAGCTTTCTTT
cdr3_aa: CASTPGTGAGNTEAFF

d_call: TRBD1
v_call: TRBV24-1
clone_size: -
j_call: TRBJ1-2
cdr3_nt: TGTGCCACCAGCAGACAGGGGGCGACTGGCTACACCTTC
cdr3_aa: CATSRQGATGYTF

d_call: TRBD1
v_call: TRBV5-6
clone_size: -
j_call: TRBJ1-6
cdr3_nt: TGTGCCAGCAACGGACAGGGTAATTCACCCCTCCACTTT
cdr3_aa: CASNGQGNSPLHF

d_call: TRBD2
v_call: TRBV6-4
clone_size: -
j_call: TRBJ2-1
cdr3_nt: TGTGCCAGCAGAGGACTAGCGGGGCCTGGTGAGCAGTTCTTC
cdr3_aa: CASRGLAGPGEQFF

d_call: TRBD2
v_call: TRBV11-3
clone_size: -
j_call: TRBJ2-2
cdr3_nt: TGTGCCAGCAGCGTAAGCGGGGCGAACACCGGGGAGCTGTTTTTT
cdr3_aa: CASSVSGANTGELFF